This TCR beta chain was found in a study of cytomegalovirus exposure and HLA in healthy donors. Study at large: An analysis done earlier identified 95 million to 140 million unique TCR beta sequences from about 179 million T cells. The study, taken as a whole, reports: The authors judged a highly shared variant cluster likely a sequencing artifact.

CDR1 is MNHEY, CDR2 SMNVEV, per germline (reference sequence). The CDR3 has 13 amino acids. The ends lost 6 bases at V and 6 bases at J; junction bases unmatched: 4. Both 60 Vbeta primers and 13 Jbeta primers went into the PCR. TCRdb's table, derived via immunoSEQ multiplex PCR, lists solely in-frame clones and lacks some. The table has 100,000 or so clones, around 68% seen once. As regards this clone: Its antigen is undetermined.

The J gene is TRBJ2-5, the V gene TRBV27, with TRBD1 matching 10 bases. The origin of this receptor is a human donor in good health. Sequencing was carried out using PBMCs. The DNA for the CDR3 is TGTGCCAGCAGGACAGGGGGCGCGAAGACCCAGTACTTC. Amino acids: CASRTGGAKTQYF.